The rows below give T cell receptor beta chains drawn from one sample of a study of OX40 agonist ivuxolimab in advanced cancers. Assay: immunoSEQ multiplex PCR; the TCRdb copy retains only in-frame clones and omits some. The sample consists of about 9,100 clones, roughly 90% of them appearing once. The specimen was CD4+ or CD8+ T cells sorted from blood, collected in a trial of the OX40 agonist ivuxolimab. The receptors were gathered from an adult with an advanced solid tumor such as melanoma, head and neck, liver or kidney cancer. CDR3s include the opening cysteine and the closing phenylalanine or tryptophan. The D gene is left open where the match is weak. Clone size, where shown, is once, few, many, or a class for clones that have expanded.

D gene	V gene	J gene	clone size	CDR3 protein	CDR3 DNA
TRBD1	TRBV18	TRBJ2-2	.	CASSSSGQGNTGELFF	TGTGCCAGCTCATCCTCGGGACAGGGGAACACCGGGGAGCTGTTTTTT
TRBD1	TRBV27	TRBJ2-3	.	CASSPWAGTGPDTQYF	TGTGCCAGCAGTCCGTGGGCGGGGACAGGACCAGATACGCAGTATTTT
TRBD2	TRBV4-1	TRBJ2-1	.	CASSQEVTGGVTNEQFF	TGCGCCAGCAGCCAAGAGGTAACCGGGGGGGTAACGAATGAGCAGTTCTTC
.	TRBV13	TRBJ2-7	.	CASSPPTDLDEQYF	TGTGCCAGCAGCCCTCCCACGGACCTAGACGAGCAGTACTTC
.	TRBV5-5	TRBJ2-7	.	CASSLWSGSYYEQYF	TGTGCCAGCAGCTTGTGGTCAGGTTCCTACTACGAGCAGTACTTC
TRBD1	TRBV2	TRBJ1-2	.	CASTGQGGKYGYTF	TGTGCCAGCACCGGACAGGGCGGAAAATATGGCTACACCTTC
.	TRBV5-6	TRBJ2-5	.	CASSLSIYSQTGYF	TGTGCCAGCAGCTTGAGTATCTATTCCCAGACGGGCTACTTC
.	TRBV5-6	TRBJ2-7	.	CASILQDSYEQYF	TGTGCCAGCATCCTACAGGACTCCTACGAGCAGTACTTC
TRBD1	TRBV5-1	TRBJ1-1	few	CASSGQGATEAFF	TGCGCCAGCAGCGGACAGGGGGCCACTGAAGCTTTCTTT
TRBD1	TRBV5-1	TRBJ2-7	.	CASSTGQGATYEQYF	TGCGCCAGCAGCACGGGACAGGGGGCGACGTACGAGCAGTACTTC
TRBD1	TRBV19	TRBJ2-7	.	CASSMGQGAYEQYF	TGTGCCAGTAGTATGGGACAGGGGGCCTACGAGCAGTACTTC
TRBD1	TRBV6-1	TRBJ2-7	.	CASRPDRPPAYEQYF	TGTGCCAGCAGACCGGACAGGCCTCCAGCCTACGAGCAGTACTTC
.	TRBV27	TRBJ2-1	.	CASSLFPVSYNEQFF	TGTGCCAGCAGTTTATTCCCAGTTTCCTACAATGAGCAGTTCTTC
.	TRBV2	TRBJ1-6	.	CASTSYNSPLHF	TGTGCCAGCACTAGCTATAATTCACCCCTCCACTTT
.	TRBV7-9	TRBJ2-2	.	CASSFGRTGELFF	TGTGCCAGCAGCTTCGGGAGAACCGGGGAGCTGTTTTTT